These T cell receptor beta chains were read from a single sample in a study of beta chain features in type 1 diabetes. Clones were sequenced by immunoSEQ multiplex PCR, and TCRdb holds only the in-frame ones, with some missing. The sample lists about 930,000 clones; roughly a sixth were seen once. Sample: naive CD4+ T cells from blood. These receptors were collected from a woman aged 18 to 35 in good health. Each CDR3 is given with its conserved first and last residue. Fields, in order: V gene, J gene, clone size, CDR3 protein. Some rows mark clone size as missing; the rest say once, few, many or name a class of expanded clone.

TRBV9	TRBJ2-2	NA	CASSALGALNTGELFF
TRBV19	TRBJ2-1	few	CASSISVSSYNEQFF
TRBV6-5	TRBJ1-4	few	CASSRTGTNGEKLFF
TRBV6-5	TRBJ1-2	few	CASSTGRPSGYTF
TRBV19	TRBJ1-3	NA	CASMENQGPISGNTIYF
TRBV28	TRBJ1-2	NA	CASSAPGRVYGYTF
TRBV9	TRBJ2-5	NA	CASSVGTGTIQETQYF
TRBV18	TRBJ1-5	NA	CASSPGTGLSNQPQHF
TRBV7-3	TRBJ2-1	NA	CASSPGLAVINEQFF
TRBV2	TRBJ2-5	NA	CASSVAGGMQETQYF
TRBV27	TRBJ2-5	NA	CASSSTFRGTQYF
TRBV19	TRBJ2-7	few	CASSISGNSYEQYF
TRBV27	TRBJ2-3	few	CASTGGRDLNTQYF
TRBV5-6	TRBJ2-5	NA	CALGKVAGGETQYF
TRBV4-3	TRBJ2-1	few	CASSSNMNYHRGQRYEQFF
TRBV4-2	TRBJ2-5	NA	CASSPGLAAQETQYF
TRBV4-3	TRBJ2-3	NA	CASSRRGEAGEAVGADTQYF
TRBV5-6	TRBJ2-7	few	CASSPGQGNEQYF
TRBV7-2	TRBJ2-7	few	CASSLVGNEQYF
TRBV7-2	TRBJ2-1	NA	CASSLAGRAAYNEQFF
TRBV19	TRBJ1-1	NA	CASRIDRGGTEAFF
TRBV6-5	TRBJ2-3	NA	CASSYSLAATDTQYF
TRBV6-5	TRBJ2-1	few	CASSYVNSGFNNEQFF
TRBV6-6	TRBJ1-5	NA	CASSPDRLNQPQHF
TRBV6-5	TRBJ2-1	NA	CASRTSGTNNEQFF
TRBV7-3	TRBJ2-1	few	CASSLSSANNEQFF
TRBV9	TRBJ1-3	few	CASSVMYADTIYF
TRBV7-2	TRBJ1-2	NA	CASSLPILRDRGRRGYTF
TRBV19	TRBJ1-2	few	CASGRDFLAGGYTF
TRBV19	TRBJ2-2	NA	CASGPPWLAEPRELFF
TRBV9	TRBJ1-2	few	CASRPRDYGYTF
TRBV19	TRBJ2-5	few	CASSIDLRQETQYF
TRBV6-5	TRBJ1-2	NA	CASSEVFRGGYTF
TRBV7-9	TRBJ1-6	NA	CASRDSAWFSPLHF
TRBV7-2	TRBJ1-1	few	CASSPLGGIGTEAFF
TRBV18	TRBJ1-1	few	CASSTGAMTLNTEAFF
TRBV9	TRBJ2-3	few	CASSEFTDTQYF
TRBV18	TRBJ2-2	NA	CASSPRTGMNTGELFF
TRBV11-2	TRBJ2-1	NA	CASSHYEGQNSYNEQFF
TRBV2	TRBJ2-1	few	CASVPEASSYNEQFF
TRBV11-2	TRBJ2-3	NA	CASSLGRFTDTQYF
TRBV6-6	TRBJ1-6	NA	CASNRQEGVPLHF
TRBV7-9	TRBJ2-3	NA	CASSLIQGATDTQYF
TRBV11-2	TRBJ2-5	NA	CASTQSGPQETQYF
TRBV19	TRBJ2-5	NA	CASTSGLAGDETQYF
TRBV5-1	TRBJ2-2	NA	CASSFQGTGELFF
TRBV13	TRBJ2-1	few	CASSPQGLAGGDEQFF
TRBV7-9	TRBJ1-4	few	CASSLSQDREKLFF